The 25 T cell receptor beta chains in this list originate from one sample, sequenced in a study of tissue T cells after allogeneic stem cell transplantation. Noted time point: mouse harvest day 7 after allogeneic transplant. Mouse grafts combined 10^7 T-cell-depleted bone marrow cells with 10^6 splenic CD5+ T cells. The protocol was immunoSEQ multiplex PCR, while the TCRdb copy is restricted to in-frame clones and leaves out a portion. Found here are approximately 7,800 clones, roughly half of them singletons; the top ten hold under 5%. Sequencing input: gut tissue. The receptor source for this set is a female BALB/c mouse given C57BL/6 T cells with graft-versus-host disease after an allogeneic hematopoietic cell transplant.

On this clone: Gene names refer to mouse genes. The sequenced fragment ends 1 residue before the CDR3 boundary, so the rest is inferred from the germline J gene. V is TRBV3 and J is TRBJ2-5, with D possibly TRBD1 on 6 matching bases. Trimming pared 5 bases from V and 5 bases from J, leaving 11 bases between. The germline CDR1 and CDR2 sequences are SNHLY and FYNGKV (reference sequence). There are 13 residues in the CDR3. Partial CDR3 DNA: TGTGCCAGCAGCCTCACACAGGGAGACACCCAGTAC. Amino acid sequence: CASSLTQGDTQY. The entire CDR3 is CASSLTQGDTQYF. Together with reference TRBV3 and TRBJ2-5, the CDR3 gives the full variable domain: GPKVLQIPSHQIIDMGQMVTLNCDPVSNHLYFYWYKQILGQQMEFLVNFYNGKVMEKSKLFKDQFSVERPDGSYFTLKIQPTALEDSAVYFCASSLTQGDTQYFGPGTRLLVL.

A remark on this clone: Gene names denote mouse genes. The read falls 1 residue short of the CDR3 end, and the missing part is taken from the germline J gene. The chain carries TRBV24 and TRBJ1-3; D perhaps matches TRBD1 (5 bases). Trimming removed 6 bases from V and 0 bases from J, with 12 bases in between. Looked up from germline, CDR1 is KGHTA and CDR2 is FRNEEI. The CDR3 has 15 residues. CDR3 DNA, as far as it was read: TGTGCCAGCAGAGCAAGACAGAATTCTGGAAATACGCTCTAT. Its protein is CASRARQNSGNTLY. The whole CDR3 protein reads CASRARQNSGNTLYF.

A word on this clone: All gene names here are mouse names. The read is 1 residue too short to cover the CDR3 end, so that end is filled in from the germline J gene. The chain employs TRBV12-2 and TRBJ2-7, with 9 bases fitting TRBD2. This CDR3 has 14 residues. Germline lookup yields CDR1 SGHLS and CDR2 HYDKME. Trimming cost V 0 bases and J 3 bases; bases outside gene matches: 2. CDR3 DNA (partial): TGTGCCAGCTCTCTCTGGGGGGGCTTCTATGAACAGTAC. Its protein is CASSLWGGFYEQY. The CDR3, in full, reads CASSLWGGFYEQYF.

Turning to this clone: Genes and germline come from the mouse. With the read ending 1 residue before the CDR3 end, the germline J gene is used to fill in that end. This rearrangement joins TRBV26 to TRBJ1-1, with D uncertain. V was shortened by 3 bases and J by 2 bases, with 7 bases between the two germline ends. Germline CDR1 is KGHPV and CDR2 is FQNQEV (reference sequence). The CDR3 totals 13 residues. Partial CDR3 DNA: TGTGCCAGCAGTCTCAACACCAACACAGAAGTCTTC. Its translation is CASSLNTNTEVF. In full, the CDR3 reads CASSLNTNTEVFF.

Concerning this clone itself: Mouse germline and gene names are used. The DNA ends 1 residue before the CDR3 does, and the rest of the CDR3 is filled in from the germline J gene. J is TRBJ2-5 and V is TRBV4; TRBD1 matches at 7 bases. This CDR3 is built from 14 residues. Looked up from germline, CDR1 is LGHDT and CDR2 is YNNKQL (reference sequence). With 4 bases clipped from V and 2 bases from J, the junction kept 3 bases outside the gene matches. The covered CDR3 bases are TGTGCCAGCAGCTTACAGGGGTTCCAAGACACCCAGTAC. Its translation: CASSLQGFQDTQY. The whole CDR3 reads CASSLQGFQDTQYF.

On this clone: The gene symbols are mouse symbols. The sequence runs out 1 residue before the end of the CDR3; the remainder is reconstructed from the germline J gene. The chain employs TRBV19 and TRBJ2-5, with D unresolved. The V gene's germline CDR1 is FNHDT and CDR2 SITEND (reference sequence). This CDR3 region has 13 residues. V shed 3 bases and J shed 1 base, with 6 bases lying between them. The CDR3 region is CASSNGDQDTQYF. CDR3 DNA, as far as it was read: TGTGCCAGCAGTAACGGGGACCAAGACACCCAGTAC. The full variable domain, completed using reference TRBV19 and TRBJ2-5, is GGIITQTPKFLIGQEGQKLTLKCQQNFNHDTMYWYRQDSGKGLRLIYYSITENDLQKGDLSEGYDASREKKSSFSLTVTSAQKNEMAVFLCASSNGDQDTQYFGPGTRLLVL.

Worth noting for this clone: Genes and germline are mouse. Read sequence stops 1 residue before the CDR3 end, and the germline J gene provides the missing end. The J gene is TRBJ2-5, the V gene TRBV16; D gene unclear. The CDR3 covers 13 residues. V was clipped by 3 bases and J by 5 bases, with 9 bases between them. Germline V CDR1 and CDR2: SGHSA, FRNQAP. The CDR3 bases that were read are TGTGCAAGCAGCTTCGAACGGCGAGACACCCAGTAC. It is translated as CASSFERRDTQY. The complete CDR3 reads CASSFERRDTQYF.

Note on this clone: Mouse names are used for the genes. The CDR3 goes on 1 residue after the read ends, and that part is filled in from the germline J gene. The gene calls are TRBV26 and TRBJ2-3, with 10 bases matching TRBD2. The CDR3 is 14 residues long. Germline V gives CDR1 KGHPV, CDR2 FQNQEV (reference sequence). J lost 5 bases, V lost 2 bases, and 1 base had no gene match. The CDR3 sequence is CASSLNWGGETLYF. CDR3 DNA (partial): TGTGCCAGCAGTCTGAACTGGGGGGGAGAAACGCTGTAT.

Note on this clone: Gene names follow the mouse nomenclature. The CDR3 is cut off 1 residue early in the read; its end comes from the germline J gene. The J gene is TRBJ1-1, the V gene TRBV12-1, with 7 positions matching TRBD1. This CDR3 comprises 11 residues. Trimming cost V 6 bases and J 6 bases; bases outside gene matches: 3. Germline CDR1 is SGHSN and CDR2 is HYEKVE. Here the CDR3 reads CASDRVPEVFF. The CDR3 bases that were read are TGTGCCAGCGACAGGGTCCCAGAAGTCTTC.

This clone was observed a handful of times. The gene names here belong to mouse. The read ends 1 residue before the CDR3 terminus; that terminus is restored from the germline J gene. The chain recombines TRBV19 with TRBJ1-2; 7 positions agree with TRBD1. With 4 bases clipped from V and 5 bases from J, the junction kept 8 bases outside the gene matches. Germline V CDR1 and CDR2: FNHDT, SITEND (reference sequence). The CDR3 covers 14 residues. The DNA read from the CDR3 is TGTGCCAGCAGTTCCCAGGGGGGTCGGTCCGACTACACC. Protein product: CASSSQGGRSDYT. The entire CDR3 is CASSSQGGRSDYTF. Looking up the rest from reference TRBV19 and TRBJ1-2 gives the full variable domain: GGIITQTPKFLIGQEGQKLTLKCQQNFNHDTMYWYRQDSGKGLRLIYYSITENDLQKGDLSEGYDASREKKSSFSLTVTSAQKNEMAVFLCASSSQGGRSDYTFGSGTRLLVI.

Comment on this clone: The gene names given are mouse names. The sequence runs out 1 residue before the end of the CDR3; the remainder is reconstructed from the germline J gene. The chain is built from TRBV26 and TRBJ2-5; 7 positions match TRBD2. The V and J ends lost 6 bases and 0 bases, in that order; junction bases with no gene match: 3. Germline lookup yields CDR1 KGHPV and CDR2 FQNQEV (reference sequence). CDR3 length: 14 amino acids. CDR3 bases read: TGTGCCAGCAGACTGGGGACTAACCAAGACACCCAGTAC. Translation: CASRLGTNQDTQY. In full, the CDR3 reads CASRLGTNQDTQYF.

As to this clone: Gene names are the mouse ones. The covered CDR3 bases are TGTGCCAGCAGCCCAAGGGGAGGCACAGAAGTCTTC. It codes for CASSPRGGTEVF. The CDR3 as a whole reads CASSPRGGTEVFF. This chain joins TRBV3 and TRBJ1-1, with D possibly TRBD1 on 5 matching bases. The CDR3 is cut off 1 residue early in the read; its end comes from the germline J gene. This CDR3 is built from 13 residues. Germline-derived CDR1 and CDR2 are SNHLY and FYNGKV (reference sequence). V was clipped by 5 bases and J by 4 bases, with 11 bases between them.

As to this clone: Genes and germline come from the mouse. The CDR3 is cut off 1 residue early in the read; its end comes from the germline J gene. J is TRBJ1-3 and V is TRBV26; no definite D call. The germline CDR1 and CDR2 sequences are KGHPV and FQNQEV (reference sequence). The CDR3 runs 13 residues. V dropped 3 bases and J dropped 0 bases, with 3 bases sitting between them. The sequenced CDR3 bases are TGTGCCAGCAGTCTCATTTCTGGAAATACGCTCTAT. Its protein is CASSLISGNTLY. The entire CDR3 reads CASSLISGNTLYF.

As to this clone: Genes and germline come from the mouse. The read terminates 1 residue before the CDR3 end, so the remaining end is supplied by the germline J gene. V is TRBV31 and J is TRBJ2-5, with 9 bases lining up with TRBD1. This CDR3 spans 14 amino acids. Germline CDR1 is GKSSPN and CDR2 is SITVG. V was pared by 1 base and J by 5 bases, with 4 bases of the junction left unmatched. The CDR3 sequence: CAWSQTGGLDTQYF. The sequenced part of the CDR3 DNA is TGTGCCTGGAGTCAGACAGGGGGTTTAGACACCCAGTAC.

Comments on this clone: The genes are named according to mouse. The DNA ends 1 residue before the CDR3 does, and the rest of the CDR3 is filled in from the germline J gene. The chain carries TRBV15 and TRBJ2-2; D unresolved. This CDR3 spans 14 amino acids. Germline CDR1 SGHND, CDR2 FRSKSL. Trimming shortened V by 3 bases and J by 0 bases, and 5 bases separated the two germline ends. This CDR3 is CASSFDTNTGQLYF. CDR3 bases read: TGTGCCAGCAGTTTCGACACAAACACCGGGCAGCTCTAC.

Notes on this clone: Mouse gene names and germline throughout. The CDR3 extends 1 residue past the end of the read, so its final part is completed from the germline J gene. The chain is built from TRBV3 and TRBJ2-5; 8 bases line up with TRBD2. V trimming: 1 base; J trimming: 6 bases; junction bases outside the gene matches: 6. Germline CDR1 reads SNHLY; CDR2 reads FYNGKV (reference sequence). CDR3 length: 15 amino acids. The CDR3 DNA, read in part, is TGTGCCAGCAGCTTAGTAGGGGGGGGCGCGGACACCCAGTAC. Protein: CASSLVGGGADTQY. The complete CDR3 sequence is CASSLVGGGADTQYF.

The sample holds a few counts of this clone. Gene names and germline match the mouse. The DNA ends 1 residue before the CDR3 does, and the rest of the CDR3 is filled in from the germline J gene. V gene TRBV1 combines with J gene TRBJ1-2; D is unclear. CDR1 is NSQYPW, CDR2 LRSPGD, per germline (reference sequence). There are 13 residues in the CDR3. V shed 3 bases and J shed 1 base, with 6 bases lying between them. CDR3 in amino acids: CTCSASKNSDYTF. The sequenced part of the CDR3 DNA is TGCACCTGCAGTGCGTCAAAAAACTCCGACTACACC.

Concerning this clone itself: Gene names denote mouse genes. The read stops 1 residue short of the end of the CDR3; the missing end is completed from the germline J gene. The V call is TRBV26, the J call TRBJ1-4; 8 bases agree with TRBD1. This CDR3 region has 14 residues. The V gene's germline CDR1 is KGHPV and CDR2 FQNQEV (reference sequence). V lost 6 bases, J lost 2 bases, and 2 bases stayed unmatched. Incomplete CDR3 DNA: TGTGCCAGCAGCCGACAGGGGTCCAACGAAAGATTATTT. Encoded protein: CASSRQGSNERLF. The whole CDR3 is CASSRQGSNERLFF.

About this clone itself: These gene names are mouse names. The read comes to an end 1 residue before the CDR3 does, leaving the germline J gene to fill in the end. This chain joins TRBV3 and TRBJ2-7; TRBD2 is a possible D gene (7 bases). CDR1 and CDR2 from the germline V gene are SNHLY and FYNGKV (reference sequence). The CDR3 runs to 15 residues. Deletions cut 0 bases from V and 4 bases from J, with 13 bases between. The CDR3 is CASSLAAGGPYEQYF. The CDR3 DNA, read in part, is TGTGCCAGCAGCTTAGCAGCCGGGGGGCCGTATGAACAGTAC.

Notes on this clone: Here the gene names and germline are mouse. With the read ending 1 residue before the CDR3 end, the germline J gene is used to fill in that end. The chain recombines TRBV26 with TRBJ2-4, with D possibly called TRBD1 or TRBD2 (5 bases each). V dropped 2 bases and J dropped 6 bases, with 6 bases sitting between them. Germline V gene sequence: CDR1 KGHPV, CDR2 FQNQEV (reference sequence). This CDR3 comprises 12 residues. The DNA read from the CDR3 is TGTGCCAGCAGTCTGCGGGACAACACCTTGTAC. Amino acids: CASSLRDNTLY. From start to end, the CDR3 is CASSLRDNTLYF.

About this clone itself: Genes and germline come from the mouse. The read is 1 residue too short to cover the CDR3 end, so that end is filled in from the germline J gene. The V and J genes are TRBV13-1 and TRBJ2-3; D unclear. The CDR3 consists of 14 residues. Germline V lookup: CDR1 NSHNY, CDR2 SYGAGN. The V and J ends lost 1 base and 0 bases respectively, with 6 bases between them. The CDR3 protein is CASSDPDSAETLYF. Partial CDR3 DNA: TGTGCCAGCAGTGATCCAGATAGTGCAGAAACGCTGTAT.

Regarding this clone: The genes are named according to mouse. Incomplete CDR3 DNA: TGTGCCAGCAGCTTGACAGGAAACACAGAAGTCTTC. Translating gives CASSLTGNTEVF. The full CDR3 reads CASSLTGNTEVFF. The rearrangement uses TRBV3 and TRBJ1-1; a weak D match, TRBD1 (6 bases). The missing CDR3 end, 1 residue past where the read stops, is filled in from the germline J gene. The germline gives CDR1 SNHLY, CDR2 FYNGKV (reference sequence). Trimming took 3 bases from V and 1 from J, leaving 6 bases between them. The CDR3 loop spans 13 amino acids.

Points on this clone: All gene names here are mouse names. The read ends 1 residue before the CDR3 terminus; that terminus is restored from the germline J gene. The J gene is TRBJ2-5, the V gene TRBV1, with 12 bases lining up with TRBD2. CDR3 length equals 15 residues. The V gene end was trimmed by 4 bases and the J gene end by 5 bases; junction bases not matched to a gene: 4. CDR1 NSQYPW and CDR2 LRSPGD come from the germline V gene (reference sequence). CDR3 amino acids: CTCSGLGGQLDTQYF. The CDR3 DNA, read in part, is TGCACCTGCAGTGGACTGGGGGGGCAGTTAGACACCCAGTAC. Variable domain in full (rest from reference TRBV1 and TRBJ2-5): VTLLEQNPRWRLVPRGQAVNLRCILKNSQYPWMSWYQQDLQKQLQWLFTLRSPGDKEVKSLPGADYLATRVTDTELRLQVANMSQGRTLYCTCSGLGGQLDTQYFGPGTRLLVL.

This clone came up a few times. Gene names follow the mouse nomenclature. The read terminates 1 residue before the CDR3 end, so the remaining end is supplied by the germline J gene. This chain links TRBV26 with TRBJ2-7, with D perhaps matching TRBD1 (6 bases). In germline, CDR1 is KGHPV, CDR2 FQNQEV (reference sequence). The length of the CDR3 is 12 residues. The ends were cut back, 5 bases at V and 5 bases at J, with 10 bases in the middle. Here the CDR3 reads CASSSAGDEQYF. CDR3 DNA (partial): TGTGCCAGCAGTTCTGCAGGGGATGAACAGTAC. The variable domain in full, completed from reference TRBV26 and TRBJ2-7, reads NSKVIQTPRYLVKGQGQKAKMRCIPEKGHPVVFWYQQNKNNEFKFLINFQNQEVLQQIDMTEKRFSAECPSNSPCSLEIQSSEAGDSALYLCASSSAGDEQYFGPGTRLTVL.

This clone was seen more than once but under ten times. The germline and genes are mouse ones. The CDR3 is cut off 1 residue early in the read; its end comes from the germline J gene. The rearrangement joins TRBV29 to TRBJ2-7; 10 bases fit TRBD1. The V and J ends lost 5 bases and 5 bases, in that order; junction bases with no gene match: 0. This CDR3 spans 12 amino acids. Germline V gene sequence: CDR1 MSHET, CDR2 SYDVDS. CDR3: CASSGTGDEQYF. Partial CDR3 DNA: TGTGCTAGCAGTGGGACAGGGGATGAACAGTAC.